Many counts were recorded for the clone carrying this T cell receptor beta chain. Its antigen is currently unknown. This entry is derived from a study of T cells after yellow fever vaccination. Study results and limitations: Primary-vaccination clones mostly resurfaced post-booster (about 96% CD4, around 88% CD8).

MiXCR, applied by TCRdb to the 5' RACE reads, yields one record per CDR3 protein. The table lists about 120,000 distinct CDR3 sequences, around 7.2% of them singletons, with approximately 2.7% in the top ten. CDR1 and CDR2 from the germline V gene are DFQATT and SNEGSKA (reference sequence). V lost 1 base to trimming and J lost 4 bases; unmatched junction nucleotides: 6. This CDR3 region has 15 residues. The V and J genes are TRBV20-1 and TRBJ2-3; TRBD2 aligns across 9 bases. The material was CD4+ T cells sorted from PBMCs, obtained approximately 47 days after the first yellow fever vaccination. This TCR came from a man aged 18 to 30 who received the YFV17D yellow fever vaccine. In DNA, the CDR3 is TGCAGTGCTAGAGTGGGGACTAGCCAGTCAGATACGCAGTATTTT. Translation gives CSARVGTSQSDTQYF.